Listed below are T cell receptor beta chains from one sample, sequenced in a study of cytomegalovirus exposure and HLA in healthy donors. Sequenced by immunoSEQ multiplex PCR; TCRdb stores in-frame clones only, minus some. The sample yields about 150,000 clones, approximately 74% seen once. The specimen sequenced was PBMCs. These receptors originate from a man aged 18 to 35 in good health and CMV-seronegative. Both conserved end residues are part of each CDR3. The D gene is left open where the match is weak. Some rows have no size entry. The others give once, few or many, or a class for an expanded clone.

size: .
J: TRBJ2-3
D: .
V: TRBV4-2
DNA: TGTGCCAGCAGCCACTCGACTACCACAGATACGCAGTATTTT
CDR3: CASSHSTTTDTQYF

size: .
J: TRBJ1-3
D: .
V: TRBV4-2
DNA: TGTGCCAGTATGAGGTCTTTCTCCGGAAACACCATATATTTT
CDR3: CASMRSFSGNTIYF

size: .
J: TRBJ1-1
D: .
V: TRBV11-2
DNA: TGTGCCAGCAGCCCCGACAGGCTGAACACTGAAGCTTTCTTT
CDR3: CASSPDRLNTEAFF

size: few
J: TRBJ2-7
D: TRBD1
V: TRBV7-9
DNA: TGTGCCAGCAGCCAGAATCCGCAGGGGGTCTCCTACGAGCAGTACTTC
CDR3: CASSQNPQGVSYEQYF

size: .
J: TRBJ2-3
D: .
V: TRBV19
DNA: TGTGCCAGTAGTTCTCGCCCCTTGCAAGGCCCCTTGGGAGCAGATACGCAGTATTTT
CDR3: CASSSRPLQGPLGADTQYF

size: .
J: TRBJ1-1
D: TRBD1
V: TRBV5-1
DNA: TGCGCCAGCAGCTTTTCAGGGGGCAGCACTGAAGCTTTCTTT
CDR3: CASSFSGGSTEAFF

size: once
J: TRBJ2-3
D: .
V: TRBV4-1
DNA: TGCGCCAGCAGCCACCTTACCGCGGGCCTAAGCACAGATACGCAGTATTTT
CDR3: CASSHLTAGLSTDTQYF

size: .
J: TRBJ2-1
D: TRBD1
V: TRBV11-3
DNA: TGTGCCAGCAGCTTAGATCTAGGACAGGGAGTGGATGAGCAGTTCTTC
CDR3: CASSLDLGQGVDEQFF

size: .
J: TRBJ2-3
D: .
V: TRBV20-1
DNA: TGCAGTGTCGCAGGCACAGATACGCAGTATTTT
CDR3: CSVAGTDTQYF

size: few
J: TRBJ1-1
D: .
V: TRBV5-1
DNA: TGCGCCAGCAGCGTATACAGGGTAGGCACTGAAGCTTTCTTT
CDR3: CASSVYRVGTEAFF

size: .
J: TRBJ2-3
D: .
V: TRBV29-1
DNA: TGCAGCGTGAGTCTAGACACAGATACGCAGTATTTT
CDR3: CSVSLDTDTQYF

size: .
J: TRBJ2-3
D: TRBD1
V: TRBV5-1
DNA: TGCGCCAGCTACCCGGGACAGGGCGCAGATACGCAGTATTTT
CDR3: CASYPGQGADTQYF

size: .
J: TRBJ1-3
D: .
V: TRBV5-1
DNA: TGCGCCAGCAGCGGGGGACGGGGGGCTGAAAACACCATATATTTT
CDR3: CASSGGRGAENTIYF

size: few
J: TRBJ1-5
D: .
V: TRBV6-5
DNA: TGTGCCAGCAGTTACTCGTCGGGACAGCCCCAGCATTTT
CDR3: CASSYSSGQPQHF

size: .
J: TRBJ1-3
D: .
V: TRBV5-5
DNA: TGTGCCAGCAGCTTGGAGGGAGATGGAAACACCATATATTTT
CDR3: CASSLEGDGNTIYF

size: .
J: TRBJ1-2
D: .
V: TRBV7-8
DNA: TGTGCCAGCAGCTTAGCCGCAGGGAACGGCTTGAGGCATGGCTACACCTTC
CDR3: CASSLAAGNGLRHGYTF

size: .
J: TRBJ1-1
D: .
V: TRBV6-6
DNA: TGTGCCAGCAGTTACGGGCCCAGGACTTCCGAAGCTTTCTTT
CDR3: CASSYGPRTSEAFF

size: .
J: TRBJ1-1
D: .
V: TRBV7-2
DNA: TGTGCCAGCGGAGAGCTGAACACTGAAGCTTTCTTT
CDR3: CASGELNTEAFF

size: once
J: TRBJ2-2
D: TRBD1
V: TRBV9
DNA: TGTGCCAGCAGCGTAGGGGGACAGGGGTCCTCGAACACCGGGGAGCTGTTTTTT
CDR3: CASSVGGQGSSNTGELFF

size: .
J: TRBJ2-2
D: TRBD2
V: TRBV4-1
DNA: TGCGCCAGCAGCCAACAGGGACTAGCGGGGAGATACACCGGGGAGCTGTTTTTT
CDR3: CASSQQGLAGRYTGELFF

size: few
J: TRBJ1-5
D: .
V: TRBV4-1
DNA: TGCGCCAGCAGCCTTACTACTCCGGGACTCAATAATCAGCCCCAGCATTTT
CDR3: CASSLTTPGLNNQPQHF

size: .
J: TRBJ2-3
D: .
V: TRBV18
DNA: TGTGCCAGCTCCCTCGCAGGAGGGGATACGCAGTATTTT
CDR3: CASSLAGGDTQYF

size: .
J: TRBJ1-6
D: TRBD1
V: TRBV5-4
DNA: TGTGCCAGCAGCCCTAGACAGGGCGAGTCACCCCTCCACTTT
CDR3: CASSPRQGESPLHF

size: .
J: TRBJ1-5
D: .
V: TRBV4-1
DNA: TGCGCCAGCAGCCAAGAGTCCGGCAATCAGCCCCAGCATTTT
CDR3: CASSQESGNQPQHF

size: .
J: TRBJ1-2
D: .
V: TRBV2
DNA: TGTGCCAGCAGTGTAGAGGGAAACTATGGCTACACCTTC
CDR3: CASSVEGNYGYTF

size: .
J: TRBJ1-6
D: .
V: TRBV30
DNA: TGTGCCTGGAGAGCACCAGGGATCGCCTCCTATAATTCACCCCTCCACTTT
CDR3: CAWRAPGIASYNSPLHF

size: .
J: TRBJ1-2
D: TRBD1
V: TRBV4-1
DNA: TGCGCCAGCAGCCAAGGAGGGGGCGGTTCGGGCTACACCTTC
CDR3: CASSQGGGGSGYTF

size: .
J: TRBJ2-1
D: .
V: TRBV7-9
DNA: TGTGCCAGCAGCTTAGTAGCGCCCAGCTCCTACAATGAGCAGTTCTTC
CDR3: CASSLVAPSSYNEQFF

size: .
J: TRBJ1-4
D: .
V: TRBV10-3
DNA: TGTGCCACCCGACCAGCGGGGGGAACTAATGCAAAACTGTTTTTT
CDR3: CATRPAGGTNAKLFF

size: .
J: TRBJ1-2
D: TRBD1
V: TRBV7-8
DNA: TGTGCCAGCAGCTTAAACCCCGACAGGGACCTCCTCCTTTATGGCTACACCTTC
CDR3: CASSLNPDRDLLLYGYTF

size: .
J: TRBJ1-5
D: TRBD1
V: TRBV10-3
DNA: TGTGCCATCAGTGAGTTTGCGCTGGTAAGGACAGGGGGCAATCAGCCCCAGCATTTT
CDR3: CAISEFALVRTGGNQPQHF

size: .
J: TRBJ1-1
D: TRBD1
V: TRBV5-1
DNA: TGCGCCAGCAGCGTCGGACAGGGCGACGAAGCTTTCTTT
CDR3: CASSVGQGDEAFF

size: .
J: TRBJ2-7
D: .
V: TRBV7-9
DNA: TGTGCCAGCAGCACATCCCAGGTAGTGGGAGTCGAGCAGTACTTC
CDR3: CASSTSQVVGVEQYF

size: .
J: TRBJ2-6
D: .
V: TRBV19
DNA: TGTGCCAGTAGTATCGGCTCTGGGGCCAACGGCCTGACTTTC
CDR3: CASSIGSGANGLTF

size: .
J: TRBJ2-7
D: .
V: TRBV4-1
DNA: TGCGCCAGCAGCCCCCAACAGGGCTACGAGCAGTACTTC
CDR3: CASSPQQGYEQYF

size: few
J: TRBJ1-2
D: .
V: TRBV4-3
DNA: TGCGCCAGCAGCCAAGATATCGGAGTTTACGGGGGCTACACCTTC
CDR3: CASSQDIGVYGGYTF

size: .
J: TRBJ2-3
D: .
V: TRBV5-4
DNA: TGTGCCAGCAGCTTGGGAGCCCCCGAAACCACAGATACGCAGTATTTT
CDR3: CASSLGAPETTDTQYF

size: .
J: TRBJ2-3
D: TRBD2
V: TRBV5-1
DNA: TGCGCCAGCAGCTTCACGACTAGCGGTTACACAGATACGCAGTATTTT
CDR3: CASSFTTSGYTDTQYF

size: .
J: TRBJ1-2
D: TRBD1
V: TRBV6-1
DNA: TGTGCCAGCAGTGCCGGACAGGGGGGAGGCTATGGCTACACCTTC
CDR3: CASSAGQGGGYGYTF